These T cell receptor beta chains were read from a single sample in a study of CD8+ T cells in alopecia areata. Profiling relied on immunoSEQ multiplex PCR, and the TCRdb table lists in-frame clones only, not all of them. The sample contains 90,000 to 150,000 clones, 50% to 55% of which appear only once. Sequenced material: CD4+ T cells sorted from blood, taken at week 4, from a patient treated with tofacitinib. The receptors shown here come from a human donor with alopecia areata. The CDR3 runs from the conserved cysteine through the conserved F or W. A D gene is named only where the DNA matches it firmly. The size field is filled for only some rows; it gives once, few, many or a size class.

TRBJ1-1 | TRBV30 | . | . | CAFGTELMNTEAFF | TGTGCCTTCGGCACAGAGCTGATGAACACTGAAGCTTTCTTT
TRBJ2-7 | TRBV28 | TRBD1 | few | CASRPPTGASYEQYF | TGTGCCAGCAGGCCCCCCACAGGGGCGTCCTACGAGCAGTACTTC
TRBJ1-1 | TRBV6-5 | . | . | CASSYPPGEAFF | TGTGCCAGCAGTTACCCGCCGGGGGAAGCTTTCTTT
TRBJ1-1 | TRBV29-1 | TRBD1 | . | CSVRRQGANTEAFF | TGCAGCGTTCGGCGACAGGGCGCGAACACTGAAGCTTTCTTT
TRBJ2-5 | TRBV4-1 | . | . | CASSSRLGQTQYF | TGCGCCAGCAGCTCTCGACTAGGACAGACCCAGTACTTC
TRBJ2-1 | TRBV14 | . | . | CASSQRQVYNEQFF | TGTGCCAGCAGCCAAAGACAGGTGTACAATGAGCAGTTCTTC
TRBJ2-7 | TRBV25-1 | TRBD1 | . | CASSEGTGAVVDEQYF | TGTGCCAGCAGTGAAGGAACAGGGGCCGTTGTGGACGAGCAGTACTTC
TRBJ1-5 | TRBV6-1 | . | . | CASRPGPYQPQHF | TGTGCCAGCAGGCCGGGTCCATACCAGCCCCAGCATTTT
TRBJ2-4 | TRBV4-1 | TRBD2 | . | CASSQALAGPPTRAKNIQYF | TGCGCCAGCAGCCAGGCGCTAGCGGGTCCCCCCACGAGGGCCAAAAACATTCAGTACTTC
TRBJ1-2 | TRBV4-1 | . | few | CASSHAARRTEPNYGYTF | TGCGCCAGCAGCCACGCCGCTCGTCGGACAGAGCCAAACTATGGCTACACCTTC
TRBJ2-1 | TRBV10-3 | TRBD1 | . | CAISHQGDVINEQFF | TGTGCCATCAGCCATCAGGGGGACGTCATCAATGAGCAGTTCTTC
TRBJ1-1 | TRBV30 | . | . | CAWSTGEGPMNTEAFF | TGTGCCTGGAGTACTGGAGAAGGGCCGATGAACACTGAAGCTTTCTTT
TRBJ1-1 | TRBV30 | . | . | CAWSRGSMNTEAFF | TGTGCCTGGAGTCGGGGGTCGATGAACACTGAAGCTTTCTTT
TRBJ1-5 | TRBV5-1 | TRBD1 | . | CASSPTGLEQPQHF | TGCGCCAGCAGCCCGACAGGGCTTGAGCAGCCCCAGCATTTT
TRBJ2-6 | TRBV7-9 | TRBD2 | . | CASRDPSGRRGGANVLTF | TGTGCCAGCAGAGATCCTAGCGGGAGACGAGGTGGGGCCAACGTCCTGACTTTC
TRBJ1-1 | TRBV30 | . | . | CAWKPPNRERRTEAFF | TGTGCCTGGAAACCCCCAAACAGGGAACGTCGCACTGAAGCTTTCTTT
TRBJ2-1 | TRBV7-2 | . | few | CASSRLTSYNEQFF | TGTGCCAGCAGCCGTCTAACTAGCTACAATGAGCAGTTCTTC
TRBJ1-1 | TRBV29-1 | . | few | CSARDTEAFF | TGCAGCGCCCGGGACACTGAAGCTTTCTTT
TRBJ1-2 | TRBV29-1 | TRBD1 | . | CSSLTGATYGYTF | TGCAGCTCGTTGACAGGGGCGACGTATGGCTACACCTTC
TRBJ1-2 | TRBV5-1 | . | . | CASSQLGVGGYTF | TGCGCCAGCAGCCAACTAGGAGTTGGGGGCTACACCTTC
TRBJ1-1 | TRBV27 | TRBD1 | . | CASSLWTGGMAEAFF | TGTGCCAGCAGTTTATGGACAGGGGGCATGGCTGAAGCTTTCTTT
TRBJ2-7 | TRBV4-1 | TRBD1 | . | CASSHPSTGTIHYEQYF | TGCGCCAGCAGCCATCCTTCGACAGGGACCATCCACTACGAGCAGTACTTC
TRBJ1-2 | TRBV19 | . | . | CASSIRRKDGYTF | TGTGCCAGTAGTATTAGGAGAAAGGACGGCTACACCTTC
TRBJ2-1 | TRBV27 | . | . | CASSFRGKQFF | TGTGCCAGCAGTTTTCGAGGGAAACAGTTCTTC
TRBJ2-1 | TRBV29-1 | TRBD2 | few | CSVGTSGRDEQFF | TGCAGCGTTGGGACTAGCGGGAGGGATGAGCAGTTCTTC
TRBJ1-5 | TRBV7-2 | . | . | CASSLGPGRDQPQHF | TGTGCCAGCAGCTTAGGTCCGGGGAGAGATCAGCCCCAGCATTTT
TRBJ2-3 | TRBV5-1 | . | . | CASSLKASAQKEDTQYF | TGCGCCAGCAGCTTGAAGGCTAGCGCTCAAAAGGAAGATACGCAGTATTTT
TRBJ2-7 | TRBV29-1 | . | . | CSVDLGPLGEQYF | TGCAGCGTTGACTTAGGACCCTTGGGAGAGCAGTACTTC
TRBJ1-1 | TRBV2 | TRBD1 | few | CASRGDREGTEAFF | TGTGCCAGCAGGGGAGACAGGGAAGGGACTGAAGCTTTCTTT
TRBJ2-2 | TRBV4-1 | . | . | CASSQGTLARELFF | TGCGCCAGCAGCCAAGGAACCCTCGCCCGGGAGCTGTTTTTT
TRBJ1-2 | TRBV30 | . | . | CAWSAKSVVYGYTF | TGTGCCTGGAGCGCAAAATCGGTAGTCTATGGCTACACCTTC
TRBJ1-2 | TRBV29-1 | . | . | CSVRQAKYGYTF | TGCAGCGTGCGACAGGCCAAATATGGCTACACCTTC
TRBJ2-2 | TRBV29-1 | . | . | CSVENPGTTTGELFF | TGCAGCGTTGAAAACCCCGGGACCACCACCGGGGAGCTGTTTTTT
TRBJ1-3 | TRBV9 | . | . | CASKQSGRDTIYF | TGTGCCAGCAAGCAAAGTGGGCGAGACACCATATATTTT
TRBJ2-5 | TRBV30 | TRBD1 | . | CAWTRQGSQETQYF | TGTGCCTGGACCAGACAGGGATCCCAAGAGACCCAGTACTTC
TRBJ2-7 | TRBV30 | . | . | CAWSVGGGGRRLGEQYF | TGTGCCTGGAGTGTTGGGGGTGGAGGTCGGAGACTGGGTGAGCAGTACTTC
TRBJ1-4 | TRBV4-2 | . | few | CASSPETREKLFF | TGTGCCAGCAGCCCCGAGACGCGGGAAAAACTGTTTTTT
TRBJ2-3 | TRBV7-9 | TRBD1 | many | CASSSTGYYDTQYF | TGTGCCAGCAGCTCGACAGGGTATTATGATACGCAGTATTTT
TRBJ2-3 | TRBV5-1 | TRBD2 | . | CASSLLRWLAGGQQDTQYF | TGCGCCAGCAGCTTGCTACGTTGGCTAGCGGGGGGGCAACAGGATACGCAGTATTTT
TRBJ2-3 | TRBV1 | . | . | CTSIGGASSTDTQYF | TGCACCAGCATCGGTGGGGCCTCTAGCACAGATACGCAGTATTTT
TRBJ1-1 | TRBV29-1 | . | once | CSVTRVGTEAFF | TGCAGCGTTACAAGGGTTGGCACTGAAGCTTTCTTT
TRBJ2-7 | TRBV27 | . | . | CASSIPTDFYEQYF | TGTGCCAGCAGCATTCCTACAGACTTCTACGAGCAGTACTTC